This is a list of T cell receptor beta chains from one sample in a study of blood T cell repertoires in COVID-19. Repertoires were generated with immunoSEQ multiplex PCR, while TCRdb's copy carries only in-frame clones and drops some. The profile shows approximately 69,000 clones, around 91% of them singletons. The specimen sequenced was peripheral blood. The receptors come from a man over 45 with acute or convalescent COVID-19. The CDR3 runs from the conserved cysteine through the conserved F or W. Each record gives: D gene, V gene, clone size, J gene, CDR3 protein, CDR3 DNA. D genes are given only for firm matches. The size of a clone is reported for some rows only, either as once, few or many, or as a class for expanded clones.

d_call: TRBD2; v_call: TRBV24-1; clone_size: .; j_call: TRBJ2-1; cdr3_aa: CATSDLRTSGRGNEQFF; cdr3_nt: TGTGCCACCAGTGACCTGCGGACTAGCGGGAGAGGAAATGAGCAGTTCTTC
d_call: TRBD1; v_call: TRBV10-3; clone_size: .; j_call: TRBJ1-1; cdr3_aa: CAISDRGHNTEAFF; cdr3_nt: TGTGCCATCAGTGACAGGGGGCATAACACTGAAGCTTTCTTT
d_call: TRBD2; v_call: TRBV5-4; clone_size: once; j_call: TRBJ2-7; cdr3_aa: CASSLELGLREQYF; cdr3_nt: TGTGCCAGCAGCTTGGAGCTGGGACTACGCGAGCAGTACTTC
d_call: .; v_call: TRBV2; clone_size: .; j_call: TRBJ1-6; cdr3_aa: CASSSRVSPLHF; cdr3_nt: TGTGCCAGCAGTTCCAGGGTTTCACCCCTCCACTTT
d_call: .; v_call: TRBV6-5; clone_size: few; j_call: TRBJ2-7; cdr3_aa: CASSYSFPGDAYEQYF; cdr3_nt: TGTGCCAGCAGTTACTCGTTCCCAGGGGATGCCTACGAGCAGTACTTC
d_call: .; v_call: TRBV29-1; clone_size: .; j_call: TRBJ1-4; cdr3_aa: CSVDPGNNEKLFF; cdr3_nt: TGCAGCGTTGATCCGGGAAATAATGAAAAACTGTTTTTT
d_call: TRBD2; v_call: TRBV5-1; clone_size: .; j_call: TRBJ2-1; cdr3_aa: CASSQSGSSYNEQFF; cdr3_nt: TGCGCCAGCAGCCAAAGCGGGAGCTCCTACAATGAGCAGTTCTTC
d_call: .; v_call: TRBV12-3/TRBV12-4; clone_size: .; j_call: TRBJ2-5; cdr3_aa: CASSFFETQYF; cdr3_nt: TGTGCCAGCAGTTTCTTCGAGACCCAGTACTTC
d_call: TRBD1; v_call: TRBV19; clone_size: .; j_call: TRBJ1-5; cdr3_aa: CASSIVQGDQPQHF; cdr3_nt: TGTGCCAGTAGTATCGTACAGGGGGACCAGCCCCAGCATTTT
d_call: TRBD1; v_call: TRBV29-1; clone_size: .; j_call: TRBJ2-5; cdr3_aa: CSVEADRAVWETQYF; cdr3_nt: TGCAGCGTGGAGGCGGACAGGGCGGTTTGGGAGACCCAGTACTTC
d_call: TRBD2; v_call: TRBV5-1; clone_size: .; j_call: TRBJ2-2; cdr3_aa: CASSSGRLAGTGELFF; cdr3_nt: TGCGCCAGCAGCTCGGGGCGACTAGCGGGTACCGGGGAGCTGTTTTTT
d_call: .; v_call: TRBV18; clone_size: once; j_call: TRBJ2-5; cdr3_aa: CASSPGLSETQYF; cdr3_nt: TGTGCCAGCTCACCCGGACTATCAGAGACCCAGTACTTC
d_call: .; v_call: TRBV6-5; clone_size: .; j_call: TRBJ1-3; cdr3_aa: CASASGDIGTIYF; cdr3_nt: TGTGCCAGCGCGTCCGGGGACATCGGCACCATATATTTT
d_call: TRBD1; v_call: TRBV19; clone_size: .; j_call: TRBJ2-3; cdr3_aa: CASSIRTGTLGGTQYF; cdr3_nt: TGTGCCAGTAGTATCAGGACAGGGACTCTTGGAGGTACGCAGTATTTT
d_call: .; v_call: TRBV27; clone_size: .; j_call: TRBJ1-3; cdr3_aa: CASSPGGGNTIYF; cdr3_nt: TGTGCCAGCAGTCCGGGGGGCGGAAACACCATATATTTT
d_call: TRBD2; v_call: TRBV4-2; clone_size: .; j_call: TRBJ2-1; cdr3_aa: CASSRPSGDYNEQFF; cdr3_nt: TGTGCCAGCAGCCGACCTAGCGGGGACTACAATGAGCAGTTCTTC
d_call: .; v_call: TRBV10-1; clone_size: .; j_call: TRBJ1-1; cdr3_aa: CASSEYRTMNTEAFF; cdr3_nt: TGCGCCAGCAGTGAGTACAGGACCATGAACACTGAAGCTTTCTTT
d_call: .; v_call: TRBV7-2; clone_size: .; j_call: TRBJ2-1; cdr3_aa: CASSLAAAPYNEQFF; cdr3_nt: TGTGCCAGCAGCTTAGCCGCGGCCCCATACAATGAGCAGTTCTTC
d_call: TRBD2; v_call: TRBV2; clone_size: .; j_call: TRBJ2-7; cdr3_aa: CASELARYEQYF; cdr3_nt: TGTGCCAGCGAACTAGCGAGATACGAGCAGTACTTC
d_call: .; v_call: TRBV18; clone_size: .; j_call: TRBJ1-1; cdr3_aa: CASSPQGWTEAFF; cdr3_nt: TGTGCCAGCTCACCCCAGGGGTGGACTGAAGCTTTCTTT
d_call: .; v_call: TRBV14; clone_size: many; j_call: TRBJ2-7; cdr3_aa: CASSQGYGGAYEQYF; cdr3_nt: TGTGCCAGCAGCCAAGGGTATGGCGGTGCCTACGAGCAGTACTTC
d_call: .; v_call: TRBV7-2; clone_size: .; j_call: TRBJ1-2; cdr3_aa: CASSLGGFGYGYTF; cdr3_nt: TGTGCCAGCAGCTTAGGAGGTTTTGGCTATGGCTACACCTTC
d_call: TRBD1; v_call: TRBV18; clone_size: .; j_call: TRBJ1-4; cdr3_aa: CASSPAQGASEKLFF; cdr3_nt: TGTGCCAGCTCACCCGCACAGGGGGCGAGTGAAAAACTGTTTTTT
d_call: .; v_call: TRBV5-1; clone_size: few; j_call: TRBJ2-7; cdr3_aa: CASSPLGHSYEQYF; cdr3_nt: TGCGCCAGCAGCCCGCTTGGACACTCCTACGAGCAGTACTTC
d_call: TRBD1; v_call: TRBV6-5; clone_size: .; j_call: TRBJ1-6; cdr3_aa: CASNRQGGFDSPLHF; cdr3_nt: TGTGCCAGCAACAGACAGGGGGGATTCGATTCACCCCTCCACTTT
d_call: .; v_call: TRBV9; clone_size: .; j_call: TRBJ2-7; cdr3_aa: CASSVSGYYEQYF; cdr3_nt: TGTGCCAGCAGCGTCAGCGGCTACTACGAGCAGTACTTC
d_call: TRBD2; v_call: TRBV15; clone_size: .; j_call: TRBJ2-5; cdr3_aa: CATSRTSGSGETQYF; cdr3_nt: TGTGCCACCAGTAGGACTAGCGGGAGTGGGGAGACCCAGTACTTC
d_call: .; v_call: TRBV18; clone_size: .; j_call: TRBJ1-1; cdr3_aa: CASSEQVNTEAFF; cdr3_nt: TGTGCCAGCTCAGAACAGGTGAACACTGAAGCTTTCTTT
d_call: .; v_call: TRBV19; clone_size: .; j_call: TRBJ2-7; cdr3_aa: CASSIAGDISYEQYF; cdr3_nt: TGTGCCAGTAGTATAGCAGGGGATATCTCCTACGAGCAGTACTTC
d_call: .; v_call: TRBV30; clone_size: .; j_call: TRBJ1-3; cdr3_aa: CAWSVGGSGNTIYF; cdr3_nt: TGTGCCTGGAGTGTAGGGGGTTCTGGAAACACCATATATTTT
d_call: .; v_call: TRBV4-3; clone_size: .; j_call: TRBJ1-1; cdr3_aa: CASSQDYRGNTEAFF; cdr3_nt: TGCGCCAGCAGCCAAGATTATCGGGGGAACACTGAAGCTTTCTTT
d_call: .; v_call: TRBV25-1; clone_size: .; j_call: TRBJ1-2; cdr3_aa: CASSDQGLGYTF; cdr3_nt: TGTGCCAGCAGTGATCAGGGGCTGGGCTACACCTTC
d_call: TRBD1; v_call: TRBV6-6; clone_size: .; j_call: TRBJ1-1; cdr3_aa: CASSYPQGSTEAFF; cdr3_nt: TGTGCCAGCAGTTACCCACAGGGGAGCACTGAAGCTTTCTTT
d_call: .; v_call: TRBV7-6; clone_size: .; j_call: TRBJ1-1; cdr3_aa: CASSHLNTEAFF; cdr3_nt: TGTGCCAGCAGCCATCTGAACACTGAAGCTTTCTTT
d_call: .; v_call: TRBV6-4; clone_size: .; j_call: TRBJ2-1; cdr3_aa: CASSVSGAAADEQFF; cdr3_nt: TGTGCCAGCAGTGTCTCGGGAGCGGCGGCGGATGAGCAGTTCTTC
d_call: TRBD1; v_call: TRBV27; clone_size: .; j_call: TRBJ2-2; cdr3_aa: CASSPPRDRAGELFF; cdr3_nt: TGTGCCAGCAGTCCCCCCCGGGACAGGGCCGGGGAGCTGTTTTTT
d_call: TRBD1; v_call: TRBV24-1; clone_size: .; j_call: TRBJ1-1; cdr3_aa: CATSAHPRDRGDTEAFF; cdr3_nt: TGTGCCACCAGTGCCCACCCCCGGGACAGGGGAGACACTGAAGCTTTCTTT
d_call: .; v_call: TRBV5-1; clone_size: .; j_call: TRBJ2-1; cdr3_aa: CASSIGLINEQFF; cdr3_nt: TGCGCCAGCAGCATAGGACTGATCAATGAGCAGTTCTTC
d_call: .; v_call: TRBV25-1; clone_size: .; j_call: TRBJ2-5; cdr3_aa: CASRGDETQYF; cdr3_nt: TGTGCCAGCAGGGGCGACGAGACCCAGTACTTC
d_call: TRBD1; v_call: TRBV19; clone_size: .; j_call: TRBJ2-7; cdr3_aa: CASSGTGRGTYEQYF; cdr3_nt: TGTGCCAGTAGTGGGACAGGTAGGGGTACCTACGAGCAGTACTTC
d_call: TRBD2; v_call: TRBV3-1/TRBV3-2; clone_size: .; j_call: TRBJ2-3; cdr3_aa: CASTLGLGADTQYF; cdr3_nt: TGTGCCAGCACCCTGGGACTAGGCGCAGATACGCAGTATTTT
d_call: .; v_call: TRBV29-1; clone_size: few; j_call: TRBJ2-1; cdr3_aa: CSVEVRRGSYNEQFF; cdr3_nt: TGCAGCGTTGAAGTACGGAGGGGCTCCTACAATGAGCAGTTCTTC
d_call: TRBD2; v_call: TRBV4-1; clone_size: .; j_call: TRBJ2-7; cdr3_aa: CASSPQGLAQYF; cdr3_nt: TGCGCCAGCAGCCCCCAGGGACTAGCGCAGTACTTC
d_call: .; v_call: TRBV29-1; clone_size: .; j_call: TRBJ2-3; cdr3_aa: CSVPPRGSSTDTQYF; cdr3_nt: TGCAGCGTCCCTCCCCGTGGGAGTTCCACAGATACGCAGTATTTT
d_call: TRBD1; v_call: TRBV5-1; clone_size: once; j_call: TRBJ1-6; cdr3_aa: CASSLGDRSSYNSPLHF; cdr3_nt: TGCGCCAGCAGCTTGGGGGACAGAAGCTCCTATAATTCACCCCTCCACTTT
d_call: .; v_call: TRBV5-1; clone_size: .; j_call: TRBJ2-1; cdr3_aa: CASSFRDTPGGQFF; cdr3_nt: TGCGCCAGCAGCTTCCGGGACACCCCTGGGGGGCAGTTCTTC
d_call: .; v_call: TRBV10-2; clone_size: .; j_call: TRBJ2-2; cdr3_aa: CASRDRTENTGELFF; cdr3_nt: TGCGCCAGCAGGGATCGGACAGAGAACACCGGGGAGCTGTTTTTT
d_call: TRBD2; v_call: TRBV6-5; clone_size: .; j_call: TRBJ2-1; cdr3_aa: CASSRGLAGAGEQFF; cdr3_nt: TGTGCCAGCAGTAGGGGACTAGCGGGAGCGGGTGAGCAGTTCTTC
d_call: .; v_call: TRBV9; clone_size: .; j_call: TRBJ2-6; cdr3_aa: CASSPQAGANVLTF; cdr3_nt: TGTGCCAGCAGCCCTCAAGCAGGGGCCAACGTCCTGACTTTC
d_call: .; v_call: TRBV11-2; clone_size: .; j_call: TRBJ2-1; cdr3_aa: CASSLRGTGDNEQFF; cdr3_nt: TGTGCCAGCAGCTTACGGGGAACCGGGGACAATGAGCAGTTCTTC
d_call: TRBD2; v_call: TRBV19; clone_size: .; j_call: TRBJ2-1; cdr3_aa: CASSMIGTSADEQFF; cdr3_nt: TGTGCCAGTAGTATGATAGGGACTAGCGCAGATGAGCAGTTCTTC
d_call: TRBD2; v_call: TRBV5-3; clone_size: .; j_call: TRBJ2-5; cdr3_aa: CARSLLAGGSQETQYF; cdr3_nt: TGTGCCAGAAGCTTACTAGCGGGAGGGAGTCAAGAGACCCAGTACTTC
d_call: .; v_call: TRBV10-3; clone_size: .; j_call: TRBJ2-7; cdr3_aa: CAIKGHFYEQYF; cdr3_nt: TGTGCCATCAAGGGACACTTCTACGAGCAGTACTTC
d_call: .; v_call: TRBV24-1; clone_size: once; j_call: TRBJ1-1; cdr3_aa: CATIPSGPRAFF; cdr3_nt: TGTGCCACCATACCGAGCGGCCCGCGGGCTTTCTTT
d_call: .; v_call: TRBV6-2/TRBV6-3; clone_size: .; j_call: TRBJ2-3; cdr3_aa: CASSYSQGFSTDTQYF; cdr3_nt: TGTGCCAGCAGTTACTCCCAGGGATTTAGCACAGATACGCAGTATTTT
d_call: .; v_call: TRBV3-1/TRBV3-2; clone_size: .; j_call: TRBJ2-2; cdr3_aa: CASSRIRVTGELFF; cdr3_nt: TGTGCCAGCAGCCGTATCAGGGTCACCGGGGAGCTGTTTTTT
d_call: TRBD2; v_call: TRBV5-1; clone_size: .; j_call: TRBJ2-1; cdr3_aa: CASSQSGTYNEQFF; cdr3_nt: TGCGCCAGCAGCCAGAGCGGGACTTACAATGAGCAGTTCTTC
d_call: .; v_call: TRBV2; clone_size: .; j_call: TRBJ1-5; cdr3_aa: CASSEARAEQKPQHF; cdr3_nt: TGTGCCAGCAGTGAAGCGCGGGCAGAGCAAAAGCCCCAGCATTTT
d_call: TRBD2; v_call: TRBV5-1; clone_size: .; j_call: TRBJ2-3; cdr3_aa: CASSPSRTSGSIDTQYF; cdr3_nt: TGCGCCAGCAGCCCCTCCCGGACTAGCGGGTCGATAGATACGCAGTATTTT
d_call: TRBD2; v_call: TRBV4-3; clone_size: .; j_call: TRBJ2-7; cdr3_aa: CASSQDTAGGPEQYF; cdr3_nt: TGCGCCAGCAGCCAAGATACAGCGGGAGGGCCGGAGCAGTACTTC